Sequencing of this T cell receptor (beta chain) was carried out in a study of T cell responses to AZD1222 COVID-19 vaccine. This clone was counted once. Antigen specificity is unknown. Study results and limitations: None of the repertoires were sampled until the peak T cell response had passed. Spike-specific TCR breadth and depth rose after two AZD1222 doses. Along spike, vaccine-associated CD4 TCRs were found throughout, with dominance at 160-218 and 743-854. Donors were largely white British and mainly female; clonal diversity was possibly underestimated.

Germline V CDR1 and CDR2: SGHRS, YFSETQ. The CDR3 spans 12 residues. Trimming took 0 bases from V and 2 from J, leaving 3 bases between them. Assay: immunoSEQ multiplex PCR; the TCRdb copy retains only in-frame clones and omits some. The sample holds roughly 130,000 clones, 88% seen once. Sequences were derived from peripheral blood, sampled on day 0 of AZD1222 vaccination. The V gene is TRBV5-1, the J gene TRBJ2-7; no reliable D call. This receptor was obtained from an adult in good health. CDR3 coding DNA: TGCGCCAGCAGCTTGGCCCCCTACGAGCAGTACTTC. Its translation is CASSLAPYEQYF.